This passage covers 13 T cell receptor beta chains from one sample sequenced in a study of blood T cell repertoires in COVID-19. Libraries were prepared by immunoSEQ multiplex PCR; TCRdb keeps only in-frame clonotypes and omits some of them. The top ten hold around 3.4% of the sample, which has a few hundred thousand clones, around 79% seen once. The sequenced sample consisted of peripheral blood. The receptors come from a woman older than 75 with acute or convalescent COVID-19.

V gene TRBV28 combines with J gene TRBJ2-7, with TRBD1 identical over 9 bases. The CDR3 totals 15 residues. Unmatched junction bases numbered 10, after V lost 8 bases and J lost 2 bases. Germline V CDR1 and CDR2: MDHEN, SYDVKM. Written as DNA, the CDR3 is TGTGCCAGCTACAGGCGAGGACAGGGGACCTACGAGCAGTACTTC. This translates into CASYRRGQGTYEQYF.

This rearrangement joins TRBV2 to TRBJ1-5; 10 positions agree with TRBD1. The CDR3 runs to 15 residues. The V gene end was trimmed by 6 bases and the J gene end by 2 bases; junction bases not matched to a gene: 4. Per germline, CDR1 SNHLY and CDR2 FYNNEI. CDR3 nucleotides: TGTGCCAGCAGAGGGACAGGGGCAGGCAATCAGCCCCAGCATTTT. Translation: CASRGTGAGNQPQHF.

V gene TRBV5-4 combines with J gene TRBJ1-2; 9 bases match TRBD1. The CDR3 runs 17 residues. Germline V gene lookup returns CDR1 SGHNT and CDR2 YYREEE (reference sequence). V was pared by 0 bases and J by 0 bases, with 6 bases of the junction left unmatched. For the CDR3, the DNA is TGTGCCAGCAGCTTGGGACAGGGGGGAATAGCTAACTATGGCTACACCTTC. Residues: CASSLGQGGIANYGYTF.

The DNA for the CDR3 is TGCGCCAGCAGCTTGGCGGCAGGGTATGGTTCACCCCTCCACTTT. Encoded protein: CASSLAAGYGSPLHF. This chain joins TRBV5-1 and TRBJ1-6, with D possibly being TRBD1 (5 bases). This CDR3 has 15 amino acids. V was clipped by 0 bases and J by 9 bases, with 13 bases between them. Germline V gene lookup returns CDR1 SGHRS and CDR2 YFSETQ.

The V gene is TRBV5-4, the J gene TRBJ2-5, with TRBD2 identical over 11 bases. Trimming removed 5 bases from V and 2 bases from J; junction bases left unmatched: 8. CDR3 length equals 16 residues. The germline V gene has CDR1 SGHNT and CDR2 YYREEE (reference sequence). This chain's CDR3 is CASSLSGGAIQETQYF. The CDR3 DNA is TGTGCCAGCAGTCTTAGCGGGGGGGCGATACAAGAGACCCAGTACTTC.

This chain uses TRBV6-5 with TRBJ2-2; tentative D call: TRBD1 (6 bases). The CDR3 is made up of 15 amino acids. From germline, CDR1 is MNHEY and CDR2 SVGAGI. V dropped 2 bases and J dropped 0 bases, with 7 bases sitting between them. The CDR3 reads CASSYDRPNTGELFF. In nucleotides, the CDR3 is TGTGCCAGCAGTTACGACAGGCCGAACACCGGGGAGCTGTTTTTT.

The chain combines TRBV11-1 with TRBJ2-5; D is perhaps TRBD2 (6 bases). Germline V CDR1 and CDR2: SGHAT, FQDESV (reference sequence). The CDR3 has 13 residues. Trimming shortened V by 1 base and J by 5 bases, and 8 bases separated the two germline ends. The CDR3, as DNA: TGTGCCAGCAGCTTAGTCCTAGCGGAGACCCAGTACTTC. Its protein product is CASSLVLAETQYF.

CDR3 DNA sequence: TGCAGTGCTAGTCACAGGGGTAGCAATCAGCCCCAGCATTTT. Translated, it gives CSASHRGSNQPQHF. The chain carries TRBV20-1 and TRBJ1-5; TRBD1 matches 7 bases. The germline gives CDR1 DFQATT, CDR2 SNEGSKA (reference sequence). V was clipped by 3 bases and J by 0 bases; unmatched bases: 2. This CDR3 region has 14 residues.

The chain carries TRBV4-1 and TRBJ2-6; 7 bases line up with TRBD1. The CDR3 loop spans 17 amino acids. After removal of 4 bases from V and 0 bases from J, the junction contained 6 bases not matched to a gene. Germline-derived CDR1 and CDR2 are MGHRA and YSYEKL. CDR3 sequence reads: CASSLGTVYSGANVLTF. DNA of the CDR3: TGCGCCAGCAGCCTCGGGACAGTCTACTCTGGGGCCAACGTCCTGACTTTC.

Here the CDR3 reads CASSLAGRTYEQYF. The CDR3 region has the DNA TGTGCCAGCTCACTAGCGGGAAGAACCTACGAGCAGTACTTC. This chain uses TRBV18 with TRBJ2-7; 8 nucleotides agree with TRBD2. The germline gives CDR1 KGHSH, CDR2 LQKENI. This CDR3 is 14 amino acids long. The V and J ends lost 4 bases and 2 bases, in that order; junction bases with no gene match: 4.

The rearrangement joins TRBV7-7 to TRBJ2-2; D unclear. The CDR3 has 16 residues. Germline CDR1 SSHAT, CDR2 FNYEAQ (reference sequence). Deletions cut 4 bases from V and 0 bases from J, with 12 bases between. CDR3 residues: CASSSEEPTNTGELFF. CDR3 coding DNA: TGTGCCAGCAGCTCCGAGGAGCCGACGAACACCGGGGAGCTGTTTTTT.

This clone has just a few counts. The V and J genes are TRBV5-6 and TRBJ1-1, with 7 bases aligning to TRBD1. CDR1 is SGHDT and CDR2 is YYEEEE in the germline V gene. The CDR3 consists of 13 residues. Germline trimming cut 4 bases from V and 9 bases from J; bases unmatched to any gene: 9. The CDR3 coding sequence is TGTGCCAGCAGCATAAGGACAGGTCTAAAAGCTTTCTTT. Translating it yields CASSIRTGLKAFF.

This clone was observed a handful of times. The genes are TRBV5-6 and TRBJ1-1; 9 nucleotides match TRBD1. Losses at the gene ends were 0 bases for V and 5 bases for J; bases not matched to a gene: 8. Looked up from germline, CDR1 is SGHDT and CDR2 is YYEEEE. The length of the CDR3 is 16 residues. The CDR3 DNA reads as TGTGCCAGCAGCTTGGGGGGACAGGGAAAGAAGACTGAAGCTTTCTTT. Encoded protein: CASSLGGQGKKTEAFF.